This TCR beta chain was sequenced in a study of lymphopenia after photon versus proton radiotherapy. Method: immunoSEQ multiplex PCR; TCRdb's copy keeps in-frame clones and lacks some. The sample lists 75,000 to 90,000 clones; around 88% were seen once. The CDR3 has 15 amino acids. CDR1 and CDR2 (germline): SGHRS, YFSETQ. V was cut by 6 bases and J by 4 bases, with 19 bases left in between. The V call is TRBV5-1, the J call TRBJ1-2; TRBD1 is a possible D gene (6 bases). The material sequenced was peripheral blood, taken from a patient treated with proton-based radiotherapy. The TCR originated in a man aged 55 to 70 with pancreatic cancer. CDR3 loop: CASKLSGTNFYGYTF. The CDR3 nucleotides are TGCGCCAGCAAGCTTTCCGGGACAAACTTCTATGGCTACACCTTC.